A single sample is the source of the 7 T cell receptor beta chains below, sequenced in a study of cytotoxic CD8 clonotypes in ibrutinib-treated CLL. Generated by immunoSEQ multiplex PCR, the TCRdb table keeps only in-frame clones and is missing some. This sample has 120,000 to 150,000 clones, with 60% to 80% found just once. Sample: PBMCs, taken after 12 months of ibrutinib treatment. The source of these receptors is a human donor with chronic lymphocytic leukemia.

This chain uses TRBV7-9 with TRBJ1-6; tentatively, D is TRBD1 (5 bases). This CDR3 comprises 15 residues. Germline values: CDR1 SEHNR, CDR2 FQNEAQ (reference sequence). V gave up 1 base and J gave up 9 bases, with 13 bases separating them. CDR3 residues: CASSLGDQIGSPLHF. The CDR3 coding sequence is TGTGCCAGCAGCTTAGGGGACCAAATTGGTTCACCCCTCCACTTT.

The chain has TRBV5-5 and TRBJ1-5, with D perhaps matching TRBD1 (5 bases). Trimming took 1 base from V and 2 from J, leaving 10 bases between them. The germline V gene encodes CDR1 SGHKS and CDR2 YYEKEE (reference sequence). The length of the CDR3 is 15 residues. CDR3 in amino acids: CASSLTSGGNQPQHF. The DNA for the CDR3 is TGTGCCAGCAGCTTGACTTCGGGGGGCAATCAGCCCCAGCATTTT.

The rearrangement uses TRBV19 and TRBJ1-2; 7 bases line up with TRBD1. Germline V gene data show CDR1 as LNHDA and CDR2 as SQIVND (reference sequence). This CDR3 is 14 amino acids long. V trimming: 5 bases; J trimming: 4 bases; junction bases outside the gene matches: 7. CDR3 in amino acids: CASSQGTAFYGYTF. CDR3 nucleotides: TGTGCCAGTAGTCAAGGGACAGCGTTCTATGGCTACACCTTC.

The gene calls are TRBV25-1 and TRBJ2-3, with D unresolved. CDR1 and CDR2 from the germline V gene are MGHDK and SYGVNS. V lost 1 base and J lost 9, with 2 bases in between. The CDR3 spans 10 residues. This CDR3 reads CASSELTQYF. In DNA, the CDR3 is TGTGCCAGCAGTGAATTGACGCAGTATTTT.

This clone was seen a handful of times. The chain combines TRBV27 with TRBJ1-2; 8 positions agree with TRBD1. V was clipped by 4 bases and J by 8 bases; unmatched bases: 9. Germline-derived CDR1 and CDR2 are MNHEY and SMNVEV (reference sequence). The CDR3 is 14 residues long. CDR3 DNA: TGTGCCAGCAGTTCGACAGGGGCCGCCGCGGGCTACACCTTC. Translating it yields CASSSTGAAAGYTF.

The gene calls are TRBV30 and TRBJ2-1; a possible D gene is TRBD2 (6 bases). The CDR3 is made up of 13 amino acids. V lost 4 bases and J lost 6, with 13 bases in between. Germline V CDR1 and CDR2: GTSNPN, SVGIG (reference sequence). CDR3 nucleotide sequence: TGTGCCTGGAAACCACTAGCTCCCAATGAGCAGTTCTTC. Encoded protein: CAWKPLAPNEQFF.

The table lists this clone with many counts. This sequence joins TRBV5-1 and TRBJ2-7; D is perhaps TRBD1 (6 bases). Germline lookup yields CDR1 SGHRS and CDR2 YFSETQ. The CDR3 is 14 amino acids. V dropped 3 bases and J dropped 5 bases, with 15 bases sitting between them. CDR3 amino acids: CASSSGDIRDEQYF. The CDR3 nucleotides are TGCGCCAGCAGCTCAGGGGACATTCGGGACGAGCAGTACTTC.